Presented here are 28 T cell receptor beta chains from one specimen sequenced in a study of T cells after yellow fever vaccination. TCRdb reanalysed the 5' RACE reads using MiXCR and keeps one entry per CDR3 protein. The sample has some 220,000 distinct CDR3 sequences, less than 3.5% seen once. Source: CD4+ T cells sorted from PBMCs, taken 10 days after the yellow fever booster vaccination. The origin of the receptors is a man aged 18 to 30 who received the YFV17D yellow fever vaccine.

This clonotype showed up many times. The genes are TRBV6-1 and TRBJ2-7; perhaps D is TRBD1 or TRBD2 (5 bases each). Germline V gives CDR1 MNHNS, CDR2 SASEGT. Trimming removed 2 bases at V and 0 bases at J, with 8 bases between. CDR3 length: 14 amino acids. This chain's CDR3 is CASSEWGTSYEQYF. In nucleotides, the CDR3 is TGTGCCAGCAGTGAATGGGGGACCTCCTACGAGCAGTACTTC.

For this clonotype: A much larger clone differs by one base, so this may be a read error. This chain connects TRBV30 to TRBJ2-2; D is perhaps TRBD1 or TRBD2 (5 bases each). This CDR3 region has 12 residues. Trimming left V 5 bases short and J 10 bases short, with 14 bases between. Germline assignment: CDR1 GTSNPN and CDR2 SVGIG (reference sequence). This chain's CDR3 is CAWWGPGVELFF. The CDR3 DNA reads TGTGCCTGGTGGGGACCCGGGGTGGAGCTGTTTTTT. Variable domain in full (rest from reference TRBV30 and TRBJ2-2): SQTIHQWPATLVQPVGSPLSLECTVEGTSNPNLYWYRQAAGRGLQLLFYSVGIGQISSEVPQNLSASRPQDRQFILSSKKLLLSDSGFYLCAWWGPGVELFFGEGSRLTVL.

This clonotype was detected only a few times. The chain is built from TRBV27 and TRBJ2-5; TRBD2 matches 8 bases. There are 15 residues in the CDR3. From germline, CDR1 is MNHEY and CDR2 SMNVEV (reference sequence). The junction had 13 bases not matched to a gene; V was cut back by 4 bases and J by 9 bases. DNA for the CDR3: TGTGCCAGCAGTTCCCTTAGCGGGGTTGTGGGGGCCCAGTACTTC. Protein product: CASSSLSGVVGAQYF.

This clonotype has a count of ten or more. V is TRBV6-5 and J is TRBJ1-1; D is undetermined. Germline CDR1 is MNHEY and CDR2 is SVGAGI. The CDR3 contains 12 residues. Trimming removed 0 bases at V and 11 bases at J, with 10 bases between. CDR3 bases: TGTGCCAGCAGTTACTCTACTGGGAGGGCTTTCTTT. Translated: CASSYSTGRAFF.

The J gene is TRBJ2-1, the V gene TRBV5-4; 16 bases line up with TRBD2. The CDR3 covers 18 residues. The trim removed 4 bases at V and 2 bases at J, leaving 6 bases unmatched. The germline V gene encodes CDR1 SGHNT and CDR2 YYREEE (reference sequence). The CDR3 DNA follows: TGTGCCAGCAGCCCTCCCGGGACTAGCGGGGGGGCCTACAATGAGCAGTTCTTC. Protein product: CASSPPGTSGGAYNEQFF.

This clonotype was seen at least ten times. The chain employs TRBV12-3 or TRBV12-4 and TRBJ2-1, with D perhaps TRBD2 (6 bases). CDR3 length: 13 amino acids. Trimming took 8 bases from V and 8 from J, leaving 16 bases between them. The DNA of the CDR3 is TGTGCCAGCTGCCTAGCGTCCGTGGATGAGCAGTTCTTC. Its protein is CASCLASVDEQFF.

This clonotype appeared many times. This chain links TRBV12-3 or TRBV12-4 with TRBJ2-5; 8 bases align to TRBD2. V shed 7 bases and J 6 bases; nucleotides not matched to a gene: 10. The CDR3 has 14 amino acids. The CDR3 region has the DNA TGTGCCAGCAACCCGGGAGGGGGAAGGAAGACCCAGTACTTC. Its translation is CASNPGGGRKTQYF.

The chain combines TRBV5-4 with TRBJ2-5; 7 bases are shared with TRBD2. The CDR3 runs 14 residues. The junction had 4 bases not matched to a gene; V was cut back by 3 bases and J by 2 bases. Germline V gene data show CDR1 as SGHNT and CDR2 as YYREEE (reference sequence). CDR3 nucleotide sequence: TGTGCCAGCAGCTCTCGGGACTATCAAGAGACCCAGTACTTC. Amino acids: CASSSRDYQETQYF.

This clonotype was seen a handful of times. The genes are TRBV5-1 and TRBJ1-4, with unresolved D. Germline values: CDR1 SGHRS, CDR2 YFSETQ. Trimming took off 5 bases at V and 0 bases at J, with 14 bases between the two ends. CDR3 length: 16 amino acids. Here the CDR3 reads CASSRGTAPTNEKLFF. The CDR3 DNA sequence: TGCGCCAGCAGTCGAGGAACAGCCCCAACTAATGAAAAACTGTTTTTT. The full variable domain, with the rest looked up from reference TRBV5-1 and TRBJ1-4, is KAGVTQTPRYLIKTRGQQVTLSCSPISGHRSVSWYQQTPGQGLQFLFEYFSETQRNKGNFPGRFSGRQFSNSRSEMNVSTLELGDSALYLCASSRGTAPTNEKLFFGSGTQLSVL.

This clonotype was seen at least ten times. The chain links TRBV7-8 to TRBJ2-7, with D perhaps TRBD1 (5 bases). The V end was cut by 0 bases, the J end by 4 bases, with 13 bases between. Looked up from germline, CDR1 is SGHVS and CDR2 is FQNEAQ. This CDR3 spans 15 amino acids. The CDR3 DNA follows: TGTGCCAGCAGCTTAGCGTTTCAGGGAAAGTACGAGCAGTACTTC. Amino acids: CASSLAFQGKYEQYF.

The chain couples TRBV6-2 or TRBV6-3 to TRBJ1-1; D uncertain. V was shortened by 7 bases and J by 7 bases, with 10 bases between the two germline ends. Germline-derived CDR1 and CDR2 are MNHEY and SVGEGT. The CDR3 totals 11 residues. CDR3 sequence: CASTDGDEAFF. CDR3 sequence (DNA): TGTGCCAGCACCGACGGGGATGAAGCTTTCTTT.

DNA of the CDR3: TGTGCCAGCAGGAAGGCAAGCTCCTACAATGAGCAGTTCTTC. Its translation is CASRKASSYNEQFF. The V call is TRBV6-2 or TRBV6-3, the J call TRBJ2-1; D remains unclear. Germline CDR1 reads MNHEY; CDR2 reads SVGEGT. The CDR3 runs to 14 residues. V lost 6 bases and J 0 bases, leaving 9 bases between the germline ends.

This chain links TRBV7-3 with TRBJ2-6; no clear D. Between the trimmed V and J ends, which lost 5 bases and 0 bases, there was a span of 8 bases. This CDR3 spans 15 amino acids. Germline V lookup: CDR1 SGHTA, CDR2 FQGTGA. For the CDR3, the DNA is TGTGCCAGCAGCCTCAGTCACTCTGGGGCCAACGTCCTGACTTTC. Protein sequence: CASSLSHSGANVLTF.

This clonotype was detected many times. V gene TRBV7-9 combines with J gene TRBJ1-2, with 8 bases that match TRBD1. Germline V lookup: CDR1 SEHNR, CDR2 FQNEAQ (reference sequence). Trimming at V came to 5 bases and at J to 7 bases, leaving 3 bases not matched to a gene. The CDR3 is 12 amino acids. The CDR3 sequence is CASSRTGTGYTF. Here the CDR3 DNA reads TGTGCCAGCAGCAGGACAGGGACTGGCTACACCTTC.

This clonotype occurred a few times. V and J are TRBV14 and TRBJ1-5, with D perhaps matching TRBD1 (6 bases). V was trimmed by 6 bases and J by 4 bases, leaving 28 bases between them. The CDR3 covers 19 residues. CDR1 and CDR2 from the germline V gene are SGHDN and FVKESK. The DNA for the CDR3 is TGTGCCAGCAGGCCACAGAACCGCGTGGGGGGCCCATTAAATCAGCCCCAGCATTTT. This encodes CASRPQNRVGGPLNQPQHF.

The gene calls are TRBV12-3 or TRBV12-4 and TRBJ2-5, with D hard to call. This CDR3 spans 15 amino acids. The V end was cut by 4 bases, the J end by 5 bases, with 17 bases between. The CDR3 loop reads CASSSIIEERETQYF. The CDR3 coding sequence is TGTGCCAGCAGTTCAATCATAGAGGAGAGGGAGACCCAGTACTTC.

This sequence joins TRBV20-1 and TRBJ2-5, with TRBD1 matching over 7 bases. CDR3 length: 15 amino acids. V lost 5 bases and J lost 0; bases outside the gene matches: 9. CDR1 is DFQATT, CDR2 SNEGSKA, per germline (reference sequence). The CDR3, as DNA: TGCAGTGCTCTAGAGACAGGGCGATACCAAGAGACCCAGTACTTC. Translating gives CSALETGRYQETQYF.

This clonotype was picked up many times. This chain links TRBV4-2 with TRBJ1-6; no definite D call. The CDR3 covers 14 residues. Germline V gene sequence: CDR1 LGHNA, CDR2 YNFKEQ. Trimming stripped 0 bases from V and 9 bases from J, with 9 bases between. In nucleotides, the CDR3 is TGTGCCAGCAGCCAAGACGTCCGCGGTTCACCCCTCCACTTT. Its translation is CASSQDVRGSPLHF.

This clonotype was recorded at least ten times. The chain links TRBV6-5 to TRBJ1-1; tentatively, D is TRBD1 (6 bases). This CDR3 contains 12 residues. The germline V gene encodes CDR1 MNHEY and CDR2 SVGAGI. V was clipped by 5 bases and J by 8 bases, with 12 bases between them. CDR3 DNA sequence: TGTGCCAGCAGTCAAGGGACACTAGAAGCTTTCTTT. It codes for CASSQGTLEAFF.

This clonotype was seen a handful of times. The CDR3 nucleotides read TGCAGTGCTAGAGATCTACAGGGTTATCAACCCTACGAGCAGTACTTC. Protein sequence: CSARDLQGYQPYEQYF. The V and J genes are TRBV20-1 and TRBJ2-7, with a weak D call TRBD1 (6 bases). CDR1 and CDR2 from the germline V gene are DFQATT and SNEGSKA (reference sequence). V lost 0 bases and J lost 2, with 17 bases in between. This CDR3 region has 16 residues.

This clonotype was observed a few times. The chain uses TRBV6-1 and TRBJ2-5; D is ambiguous. CDR1 and CDR2 from the germline V gene are MNHNS and SASEGT. Trimming left V 8 bases short and J 5 bases short, with 15 bases between. The CDR3 spans 13 residues. As DNA, the CDR3 is TGTGCCAGCGATGAGGCGGCCGGGGAGACCCAGTACTTC. Encoded protein: CASDEAAGETQYF.

This clonotype was observed at least ten times. V and J are TRBV20-1 and TRBJ2-3; TRBD2 is a possible D gene (6 bases). From germline, CDR1 is DFQATT and CDR2 SNEGSKA (reference sequence). Deletions cut 7 bases from V and 4 bases from J, with 21 bases between. This CDR3 has 15 residues. The CDR3 nucleotides read TGCAGTGGTACTCGGGGAGGTAGCGCTTCAGATACGCAGTATTTT. Protein sequence: CSGTRGGSASDTQYF.

This clonotype was recorded at least ten times. This sequence joins TRBV20-1 and TRBJ2-1, with 10 nucleotides matching TRBD2. J was trimmed by 2 bases and V by 3 bases; bases with no gene match: 4. The CDR3 covers 15 residues. From germline, CDR1 is DFQATT and CDR2 SNEGSKA (reference sequence). This chain's CDR3 is CSASPLAGAYNEQFF. The DNA for the CDR3 is TGCAGTGCTAGCCCTCTAGCGGGGGCCTACAATGAGCAGTTCTTC.

This clonotype has more than one count but fewer than ten. This CDR3 reads CASSSRTGLGEQFF. CDR3 coding DNA: TGTGCCAGCAGCTCGAGGACAGGGCTGGGTGAGCAGTTCTTC. The V gene is TRBV7-9, the J gene TRBJ2-1, with 8 bases identical to TRBD1. CDR3 length equals 14 residues. V lost 4 bases to trimming and J lost 9 bases; unmatched junction nucleotides: 8. Germline loops: CDR1 SEHNR, CDR2 FQNEAQ (reference sequence).

At least ten counts were recorded for this clonotype. This chain links TRBV28 with TRBJ2-2; TRBD1 aligns across 8 bases. CDR3 size: 15 residues. Germline CDR1 and CDR2: MDHEN and SYDVKM. Trimming took 6 bases from V and 2 from J; bases not matched to a gene: 5. The DNA for the CDR3 is TGTGCCAGCAGAGAGGACAGGGCAAACACCGGGGAGCTGTTTTTT. It translates to CASREDRANTGELFF.

V and J are TRBV5-1 and TRBJ1-1; 7 bases align to TRBD1. Germline V gives CDR1 SGHRS, CDR2 YFSETQ. Germline trimming cut 4 bases from V and 5 bases from J; bases unmatched to any gene: 8. The CDR3 runs 14 residues. CDR3 loop: CASSVTGLGTEAFF. The DNA for the CDR3 is TGCGCCAGCAGCGTGACAGGGTTGGGAACTGAAGCTTTCTTT.

At least ten counts were recorded for this clonotype. The chain has TRBV7-9 and TRBJ2-7; TRBD2 is a possible D gene (5 bases). Trimming took off 6 bases at V and 6 bases at J, with 18 bases between the two ends. CDR3 size: 14 residues. Germline-derived CDR1 and CDR2 are SEHNR and FQNEAQ (reference sequence). The chain's CDR3 is CASSTRGREREQYV. DNA for the CDR3: TGTGCCAGCAGTACCCGGGGTAGGGAACGCGAGCAGTACGTC.

The rearrangement links TRBV2 to TRBJ1-2; D is perhaps TRBD1 (6 bases). This CDR3 is built from 14 residues. V shed 1 base and J shed 8 bases, with 14 bases lying between them. CDR1 is SNHLY and CDR2 is FYNNEI in the germline V gene. The CDR3 reads CASSEVQQGYGYTF. In nucleotides, the CDR3 is TGTGCCAGCAGTGAAGTTCAACAGGGTTACGGCTACACCTTC.